The present entry profiles one T cell receptor (beta chain) with its context. Only in-frame clones appear in the TCRdb table, and some are missing; sequencing was by immunoSEQ multiplex PCR. The sample has roughly 500,000 clones, 80% to 90% seen once. V lost 11 bases and J 2 bases, leaving 15 bases between the germline ends. This CDR3 spans 13 amino acids. Germline V CDR1 and CDR2: MRHNA, SNTAGT. The record originates from a study of blood T cell repertoires in COVID-19. The clonotype was recovered from a human donor in a cohort sampled during active COVID-19. Material: peripheral blood. The chain employs TRBV6-4 and TRBJ1-2; D is uncertain. The CDR3: CAPKCRLNYGYTF. The CDR3 DNA reads TGTGCCCCTAAATGCAGGCTAAACTATGGCTACACCTTC.